Shown below are 20 T cell receptor beta chains from a single sample sequenced in a study of cytomegalovirus exposure and HLA in healthy donors. The data were produced by immunoSEQ multiplex PCR, yet TCRdb's version contains in-frame clones alone and is incomplete. The sample has about 160,000 clones; roughly nine tenths are singletons. Sequenced input: PBMCs. The origin of the receptors is a woman between 25 and 40 years old in good health and CMV-seronegative.

The rearrangement joins TRBV5-1 to TRBJ1-6; tentatively, D is TRBD1 (5 bases). This CDR3 spans 16 amino acids. The germline V gene encodes CDR1 SGHRS and CDR2 YFSETQ. Trimming stripped 1 base from V and 8 bases from J, with 16 bases between. The CDR3 sequence is CASSLRAPGTDSPLHF. The DNA of the CDR3 is TGCGCCAGCAGCTTGAGAGCACCGGGGACTGATTCACCCCTCCACTTT.

The chain carries TRBV6-5 and TRBJ1-1; maybe TRBD1 (5 bases). The CDR3 contains 14 residues. Germline V gives CDR1 MNHEY, CDR2 SVGAGI. The V gene lost 5 bases and the J gene lost 4 bases, with 14 bases spanning the gap. CDR3 protein: CASSPPGGGTEAFF. The DNA for the CDR3 is TGTGCCAGCAGTCCCCCCGGGGGGGGCACTGAAGCTTTCTTT.

The CDR3 DNA reads TGCGCCAGCAGTCTGGGACAGGGGGCCCTGAACACTGAAGCTTTCTTT. This encodes CASSLGQGALNTEAFF. The chain links TRBV4-1 to TRBJ1-1; 12 positions match TRBD1. Germline-derived CDR1 and CDR2 are MGHRA and YSYEKL. Trimming took 6 bases from V and 0 from J; bases not matched to a gene: 5. The CDR3 sequence is 16 residues long.

V gene TRBV21-1 combines with J gene TRBJ2-7; TRBD2 is the table's D call, not checked against the DNA. TRBV21-1 represents a pseudogene. The CDR3 extends over 18 amino acids. CDR3 residues: CASSKVSLAGLAPYEQYF. CDR3 coding DNA: TGTGCCAGCAGCAAAGTATCGCTAGCGGGACTAGCCCCCTACGAGCAGTACTTC.

The chain uses TRBV5-8 and TRBJ2-1; D may be TRBD1 (6 bases). V gave up 0 bases and J gave up 0 bases, with 7 bases separating them. CDR1 is SGHTS and CDR2 is YDEGEE in the germline V gene. The CDR3 consists of 15 residues. The CDR3 loop is CASSLAGHSYNEQFF. CDR3 nucleotide sequence: TGTGCCAGCAGCTTGGCGGGACACTCCTACAATGAGCAGTTCTTC.

This clone was picked up a small number of times. V usage is TRBV6-1 and J usage is TRBJ1-5; TRBD1 aligns across 9 bases. CDR3 size: 17 residues. Germline CDR1 and CDR2: MNHNS and SASEGT. The junction had 10 bases not matched to a gene; V was cut back by 4 bases and J by 3 bases. The CDR3 loop is CASSGGFGTGINQPQHF. CDR3 DNA: TGTGCCAGCAGTGGGGGTTTTGGGACAGGGATCAATCAGCCCCAGCATTTT.

The chain is built from TRBV11-2 and TRBJ2-7; D remains unclear. The V gene's germline CDR1 is SGHAT and CDR2 FQNNGV. The CDR3 has 16 residues. V was trimmed by 2 bases and J by 0 bases, leaving 14 bases between them. The CDR3 DNA sequence: TGTGCCAGCAGCTTATCCTCTGGTTCCCCCTCCTACGAGCAGTACTTC. Translated, it gives CASSLSSGSPSYEQYF.

The chain links TRBV6-5 to TRBJ2-7, with a weak D call TRBD2 (6 bases). CDR1 and CDR2 from the germline V gene are MNHEY and SVGAGI. V was trimmed by 5 bases and J by 6 bases, leaving 20 bases between them. This CDR3 contains 15 residues. The CDR3 DNA reads as TGTGCCAGCAGTCGCGCGGGACGCAAGCTAACCGAGCAGTACTTC. It translates to CASSRAGRKLTEQYF.

The gene calls are TRBV28 and TRBJ1-2, with 8 bases matching TRBD1. Trimming at V came to 5 bases and at J to 8 bases, leaving 22 bases not matched to a gene. This CDR3 spans 18 amino acids. CDR1 and CDR2 (germline): MDHEN, SYDVKM. The CDR3: CASSNPWKGTGKKGGYTF. The CDR3 coding sequence is TGTGCCAGCAGTAACCCGTGGAAAGGGACAGGCAAGAAGGGAGGCTACACCTTC.

The chain uses TRBV29-1 and TRBJ1-1; possibly TRBD1 for D (5 bases). The CDR3 runs to 12 residues. Germline CDR1 and CDR2: SQVTM and ANQGSEA. With 4 bases removed from V and 0 bases from J, the gap between germline ends came to 6 bases. The DNA of the CDR3 is TGCAGCGTTGGGGGGATGAACACTGAAGCTTTCTTT. It specifies CSVGGMNTEAFF.

This clone was observed a handful of times. At one end, the junction sequence differs from germline, possibly due to a read error. The genes are TRBV11-2 and TRBJ2-7; 15 bases are a match to TRBD2. This CDR3 contains 15 residues. Germline CDR1 is SGHAT and CDR2 is FQNNGV. CDR3 coding DNA: TGTGCCAGCAGCCCACCGGGACTAGCGGGAGGTAACTCGGACTTC. Its protein product is CASSPPGLAGGNSDF.

V gene TRBV10-3 combines with J gene TRBJ1-4, with D hard to call. Germline lookup yields CDR1 ENHRY and CDR2 SYGVKD. Between the trimmed V and J ends, which lost 6 bases and 5 bases, there was a span of 10 bases. There are 13 residues in the CDR3. CDR3 coding DNA: TGTGCCATCAGCGAGGGAGGGAATGAAAAACTGTTTTTT. Protein product: CAISEGGNEKLFF.

CDR3: CASSFRVDYGYTF. CDR3 coding DNA: TGTGCCAGCAGCTTTAGGGTGGACTATGGCTACACCTTC. The V and J genes are TRBV7-3 and TRBJ1-2, with unresolved D. Germline CDR1 and CDR2: SGHTA and FQGTGA. CDR3 size: 13 residues. Trimming removed 3 bases from V and 3 bases from J, with 8 bases in between.

This clone was detected only once. The rearrangement uses TRBV7-8 and TRBJ2-7; 7 bases fit TRBD1. The CDR3 has 13 amino acids. Germline V lookup: CDR1 SGHVS, CDR2 FQNEAQ. Trimming took 4 bases from V and 5 from J; bases not matched to a gene: 5. DNA for the CDR3: TGTGCCAGCAGCTATAATACAGGGGACGAGCAGTACTTC. Translation: CASSYNTGDEQYF. The variable domain in full, completed from reference TRBV7-8 and TRBJ2-7, reads GAGVSQSPRYKVAKRGQDVALRCDPISGHVSLFWYQQALGQGPEFLTYFQNEAQLDKSGLPSDRFFAERPEGSVSTLKIQRTQQEDSAVYLCASSYNTGDEQYFGPGTRLTVT.

The chain employs TRBV13 and TRBJ2-7; 7 bases align to TRBD1. The CDR3 runs 14 residues. The trim removed 3 bases at V and 3 bases at J, leaving 5 bases unmatched. CDR1 and CDR2 from the germline V gene are PRHDT and FYEKMQ (reference sequence). CDR3 loop: CASSFGDSYYEQYF. DNA of the CDR3: TGTGCCAGCAGCTTTGGGGACAGCTACTACGAGCAGTACTTC. Full variable domain (outside the CDR3, taken from reference TRBV13 and TRBJ2-7): AAGVIQSPRHLIKEKRETATLKCYPIPRHDTVYWYQQGPGQDPQFLISFYEKMQSDKGSIPDRFSAQQFSDYHSELNMSSLELGDSALYFCASSFGDSYYEQYFGPGTRLTVT.

V gene TRBV10-2 combines with J gene TRBJ2-7; 7 nucleotides match TRBD1. Germline V gives CDR1 WSHSY, CDR2 SAAADI. The CDR3 runs to 15 residues. The J segment lost 5 bases and the V segment lost 0 bases, leaving 7 bases of the junction unmatched. CDR3 loop: CASSESETGFHEQYF. CDR3 bases: TGCGCCAGCAGTGAGTCTGAGACAGGGTTCCACGAGCAGTACTTC.

In its sample, this clone was seen once. V is TRBV5-1 and J is TRBJ2-7; the D gene is possibly TRBD2 (6 bases). Germline values: CDR1 SGHRS, CDR2 YFSETQ. V lost 6 bases and J lost 6, with 19 bases in between. The CDR3 runs 14 residues. The CDR3 loop is CASNNGGVGVEQYF. The CDR3, as DNA: TGCGCCAGCAACAACGGGGGAGTGGGGGTCGAGCAGTACTTC.

The V gene is TRBV29-1, the J gene TRBJ2-1; D unresolved. CDR1 and CDR2 from the germline V gene are SQVTM and ANQGSEA. The length of the CDR3 is 10 residues. V lost 7 bases and J 7 bases, leaving 8 bases between the germline ends. The CDR3 loop reads CSAGSNEQFF. The CDR3 DNA reads as TGCAGCGCCGGTTCAAATGAGCAGTTCTTC.

The rearrangement links TRBV7-2 to TRBJ2-1, with 9 bases that match TRBD2. The CDR3 has 16 amino acids. Germline values: CDR1 SGHTA, CDR2 FQGNSA. The V gene end was trimmed by 5 bases and the J gene end by 7 bases; junction bases not matched to a gene: 12. This CDR3 reads CASSPQGGGAGNEQFF. The CDR3 DNA reads as TGTGCCAGCAGCCCTCAGGGCGGGGGGGCCGGAAATGAGCAGTTCTTC.

The V call is TRBV19, the J call TRBJ1-2; D ambiguous. Trimming removed 3 bases at V and 9 bases at J, with 11 bases between. Germline values: CDR1 LNHDA, CDR2 SQIVND (reference sequence). This CDR3 spans 12 amino acids. This CDR3 is CASSIDGTRYTF. In DNA form, the CDR3 reads TGTGCCAGTAGTATTGATGGTACCCGCTACACCTTC.